This TCR beta chain was captured by sequencing in a study of blood T cell repertoires in COVID-19. Overall study: Some COVID-19 samples were acute and others convalescent; all came from the United States, Italy and Spain.

The CDR3 spans 14 residues. J gave up 6 bases and V 8 bases, and 10 bases lay outside the gene matches. Germline CDR1 and CDR2: LGHNA and YSLEER. TCRdb's table, derived via immunoSEQ multiplex PCR, lists solely in-frame clones and lacks some. The data show some 59,000 clones, approximately 80% seen once. This clone was recorded only once. This clonotype was obtained from an older man with active or convalescent COVID-19. The V call is TRBV4-3, the J call TRBJ2-1, with TRBD1 matching 7 bases. The material sequenced was peripheral blood. The CDR3 reads CASGLTGKGNEQFF. The CDR3 DNA is TGCGCCAGCGGGCTGACAGGGAAGGGCAATGAGCAGTTCTTC.